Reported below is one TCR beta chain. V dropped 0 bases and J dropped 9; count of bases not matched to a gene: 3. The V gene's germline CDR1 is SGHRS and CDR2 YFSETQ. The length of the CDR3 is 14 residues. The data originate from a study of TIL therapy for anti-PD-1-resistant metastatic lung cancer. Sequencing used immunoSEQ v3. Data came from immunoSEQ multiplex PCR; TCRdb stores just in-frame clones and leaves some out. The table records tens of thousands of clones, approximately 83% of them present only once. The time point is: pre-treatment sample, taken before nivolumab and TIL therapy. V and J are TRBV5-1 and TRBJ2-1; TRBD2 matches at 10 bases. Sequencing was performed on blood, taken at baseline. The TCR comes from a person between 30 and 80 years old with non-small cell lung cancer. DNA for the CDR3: TGCGCCAGCAGCTTGGGACTAGCGGGCGGTGAGCAGTTCTTC. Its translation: CASSLGLAGGEQFF.